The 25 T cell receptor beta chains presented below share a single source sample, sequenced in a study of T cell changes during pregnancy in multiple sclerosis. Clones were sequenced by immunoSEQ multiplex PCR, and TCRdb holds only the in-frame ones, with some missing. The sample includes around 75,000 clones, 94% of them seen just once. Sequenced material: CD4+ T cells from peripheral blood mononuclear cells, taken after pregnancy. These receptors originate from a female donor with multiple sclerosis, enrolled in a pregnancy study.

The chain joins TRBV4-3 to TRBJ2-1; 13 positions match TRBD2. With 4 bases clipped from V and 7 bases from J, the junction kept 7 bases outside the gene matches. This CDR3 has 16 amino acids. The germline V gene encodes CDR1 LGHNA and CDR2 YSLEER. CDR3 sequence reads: CASSRQGLAGTNEQFF. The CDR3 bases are TGCGCCAGCAGCCGACAGGGACTAGCGGGAACGAATGAGCAGTTCTTC.

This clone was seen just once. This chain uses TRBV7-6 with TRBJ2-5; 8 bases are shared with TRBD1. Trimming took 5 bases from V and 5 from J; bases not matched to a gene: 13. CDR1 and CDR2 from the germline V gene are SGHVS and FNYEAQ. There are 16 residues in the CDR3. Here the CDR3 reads CASSLGGTGPRETQYF. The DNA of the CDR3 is TGTGCCAGCAGCCTGGGTGGGACAGGCCCGAGGGAGACCCAGTACTTC.

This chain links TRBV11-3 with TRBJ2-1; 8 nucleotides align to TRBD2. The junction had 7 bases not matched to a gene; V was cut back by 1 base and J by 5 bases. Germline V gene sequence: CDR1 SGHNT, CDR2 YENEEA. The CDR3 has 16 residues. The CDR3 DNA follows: TGTGCCAGCAGCTTAGGACGGCTTAGCGGGAACAATGAGCAGTTCTTC. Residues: CASSLGRLSGNNEQFF. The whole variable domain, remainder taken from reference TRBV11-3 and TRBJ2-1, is EAGVVQSPRYKIIEKKQPVAFWCNPISGHNTLYWYLQNLGQGPELLIRYENEEAVDDSQLPKDRFSAERLKGVDSTLKIQPAELGDSAVYLCASSLGRLSGNNEQFFGPGTRLTVL.

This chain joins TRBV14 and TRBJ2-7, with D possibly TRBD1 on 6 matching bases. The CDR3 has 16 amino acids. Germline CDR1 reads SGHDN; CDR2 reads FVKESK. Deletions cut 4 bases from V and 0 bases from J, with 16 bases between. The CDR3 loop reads CASSRGPQGFSYEQYF. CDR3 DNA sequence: TGTGCCAGCAGCCGGGGACCACAGGGATTCTCCTACGAGCAGTACTTC. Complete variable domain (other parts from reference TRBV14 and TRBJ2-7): EAGVTQFPSHSVIEKGQTVTLRCDPISGHDNLYWYRRVMGKEIKFLLHFVKESKQDESGMPNNRFLAERTGGTYSTLKVQPAELEDSGVYFCASSRGPQGFSYEQYFGPGTRLTVT.

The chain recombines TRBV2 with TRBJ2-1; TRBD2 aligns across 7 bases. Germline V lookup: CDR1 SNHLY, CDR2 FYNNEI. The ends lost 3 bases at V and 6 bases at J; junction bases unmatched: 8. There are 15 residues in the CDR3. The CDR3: CASSDYGRLGNEQFF. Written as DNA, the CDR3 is TGTGCCAGCAGTGACTACGGGAGGCTCGGCAATGAGCAGTTCTTC.

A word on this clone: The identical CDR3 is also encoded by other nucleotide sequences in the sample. CDR3 sequence reads: CASSLGGPGEKLFF. CDR3 bases: TGCGCCAGCAGCTTGGGCGGCCCGGGGGAAAAACTGTTTTTT. J is TRBJ1-4 and V is TRBV5-1, with D uncertain. CDR3 length equals 14 residues. Per germline, CDR1 SGHRS and CDR2 YFSETQ. Trimming stripped 0 bases from V and 8 bases from J, with 11 bases between. Using reference TRBV5-1 and TRBJ1-4 for the parts outside the CDR3, the full variable domain is KAGVTQTPRYLIKTRGQQVTLSCSPISGHRSVSWYQQTPGQGLQFLFEYFSETQRNKGNFPGRFSGRQFSNSRSEMNVSTLELGDSALYLCASSLGGPGEKLFFGSGTQLSVL.

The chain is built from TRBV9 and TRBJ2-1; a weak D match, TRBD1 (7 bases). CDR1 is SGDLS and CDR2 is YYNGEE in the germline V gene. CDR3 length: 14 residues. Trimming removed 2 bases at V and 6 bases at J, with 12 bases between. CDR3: CASSVSQGGNEQFF. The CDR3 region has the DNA TGTGCCAGCAGCGTGAGTCAGGGGGGCAATGAGCAGTTCTTC.

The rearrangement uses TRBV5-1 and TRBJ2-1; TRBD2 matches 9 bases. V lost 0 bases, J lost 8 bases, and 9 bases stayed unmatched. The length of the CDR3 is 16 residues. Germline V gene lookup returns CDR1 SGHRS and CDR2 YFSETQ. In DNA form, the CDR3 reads TGCGCCAGCAGCTTGGGGGGCGGGAGGGGAGCCGATGAGCAGTTCTTC. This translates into CASSLGGGRGADEQFF.

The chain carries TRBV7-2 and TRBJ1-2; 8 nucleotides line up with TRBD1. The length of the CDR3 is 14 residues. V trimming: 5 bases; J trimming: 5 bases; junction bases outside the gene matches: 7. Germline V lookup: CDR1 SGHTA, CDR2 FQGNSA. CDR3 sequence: CASSPDRGPYGYTF. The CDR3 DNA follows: TGTGCCAGCAGCCCCGACAGGGGACCTTATGGCTACACCTTC.

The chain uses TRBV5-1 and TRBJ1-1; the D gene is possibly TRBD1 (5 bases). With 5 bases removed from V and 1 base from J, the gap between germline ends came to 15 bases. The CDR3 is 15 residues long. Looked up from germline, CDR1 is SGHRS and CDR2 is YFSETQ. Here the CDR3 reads CASRPWGTGNTEAFF. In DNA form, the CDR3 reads TGCGCCAGCAGACCGTGGGGGACTGGGAACACTGAAGCTTTCTTT.

CDR3 protein: CASSFKKSLGYPQETQYF. CDR3 in DNA: TGTGCCAGCAGCTTTAAAAAAAGTCTGGGCTATCCACAAGAGACCCAGTACTTC. The J gene is TRBJ2-5, the V gene TRBV7-9; D not certain. The CDR3 sequence is 18 residues long. Deletions cut 3 bases from V and 2 bases from J, with 22 bases between. CDR1 is SEHNR and CDR2 is FQNEAQ in the germline V gene (reference sequence). Using reference TRBV7-9 and TRBJ2-5 for the parts outside the CDR3, the full variable domain is DTGVSQNPRHKITKRGQNVTFRCDPISEHNRLYWYRQTLGQGPEFLTYFQNEAQLEKSRLLSDRFSAERPKGSFSTLEIQRTEQGDSAMYLCASSFKKSLGYPQETQYFGPGTRLLVL.

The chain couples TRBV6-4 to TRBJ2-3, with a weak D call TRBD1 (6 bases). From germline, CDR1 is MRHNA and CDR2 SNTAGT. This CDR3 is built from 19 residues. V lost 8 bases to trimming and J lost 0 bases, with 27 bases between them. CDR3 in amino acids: CASYLSRQAARSSTDTQYF. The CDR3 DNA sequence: TGTGCCAGCTATCTTTCTCGACAGGCAGCCCGTTCTAGCACAGATACGCAGTATTTT.

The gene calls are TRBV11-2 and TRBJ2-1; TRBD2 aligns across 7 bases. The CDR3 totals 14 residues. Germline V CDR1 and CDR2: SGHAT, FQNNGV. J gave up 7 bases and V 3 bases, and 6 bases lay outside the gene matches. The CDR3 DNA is TGTGCCAGCAGCTTTCGGCGGGAGAGTAATGAGCAGTTCTTC. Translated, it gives CASSFRRESNEQFF.

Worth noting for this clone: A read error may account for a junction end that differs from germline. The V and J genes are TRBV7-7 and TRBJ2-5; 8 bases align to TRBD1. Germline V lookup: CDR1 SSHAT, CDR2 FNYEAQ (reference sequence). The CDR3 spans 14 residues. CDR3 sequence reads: CASSSARGQETQYF. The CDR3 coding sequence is TGTGCTAGCAGCTCTGCCAGGGGGCAGGAGACCCAGTACTTC.

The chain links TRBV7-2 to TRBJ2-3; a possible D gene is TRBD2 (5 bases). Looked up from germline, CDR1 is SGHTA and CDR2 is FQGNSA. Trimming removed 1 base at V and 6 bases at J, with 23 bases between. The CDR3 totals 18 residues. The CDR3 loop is CASSLGWASPLSDDTQYF. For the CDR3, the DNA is TGTGCCAGCAGCTTAGGTTGGGCTAGCCCCCTTTCCGACGATACGCAGTATTTT.

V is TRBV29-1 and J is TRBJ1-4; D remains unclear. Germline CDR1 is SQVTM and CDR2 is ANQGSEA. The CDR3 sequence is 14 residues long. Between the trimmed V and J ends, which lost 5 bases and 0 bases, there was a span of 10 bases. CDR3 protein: CSVRGRATNEKLFF. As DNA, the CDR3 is TGCAGCGTTCGAGGTCGGGCAACTAATGAAAAACTGTTTTTT.

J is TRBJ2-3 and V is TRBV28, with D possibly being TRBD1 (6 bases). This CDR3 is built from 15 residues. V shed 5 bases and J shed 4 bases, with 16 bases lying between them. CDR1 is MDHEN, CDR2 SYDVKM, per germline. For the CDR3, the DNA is TGTGCCAGCAGTACCTACAGGGTCAGGCCAGATACGCAGTATTTT. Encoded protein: CASSTYRVRPDTQYF.

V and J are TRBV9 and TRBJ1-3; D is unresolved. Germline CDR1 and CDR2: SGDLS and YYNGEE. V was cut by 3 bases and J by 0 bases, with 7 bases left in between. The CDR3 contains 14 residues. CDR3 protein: CASSATPSGNTIYF. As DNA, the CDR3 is TGTGCCAGCAGCGCCACACCCTCTGGAAACACCATATATTTT.

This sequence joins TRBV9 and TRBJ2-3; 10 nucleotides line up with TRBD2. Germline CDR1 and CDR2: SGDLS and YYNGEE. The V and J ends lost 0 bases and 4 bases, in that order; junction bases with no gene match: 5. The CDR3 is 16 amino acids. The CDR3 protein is CASSVELAGVPDTQYF. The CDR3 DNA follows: TGTGCCAGCAGCGTAGAGCTAGCGGGAGTTCCAGATACGCAGTATTTT.

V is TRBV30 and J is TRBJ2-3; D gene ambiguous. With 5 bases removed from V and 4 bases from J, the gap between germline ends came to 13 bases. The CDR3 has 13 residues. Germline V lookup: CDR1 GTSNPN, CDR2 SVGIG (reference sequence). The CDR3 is CAWDKTWADTQYF. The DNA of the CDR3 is TGTGCCTGGGACAAAACGTGGGCAGATACGCAGTATTTT.

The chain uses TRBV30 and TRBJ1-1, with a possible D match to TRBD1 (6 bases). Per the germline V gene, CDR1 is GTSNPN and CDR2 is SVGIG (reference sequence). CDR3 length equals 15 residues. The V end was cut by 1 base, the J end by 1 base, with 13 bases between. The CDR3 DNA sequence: TGTGCCTGGAGTGAGGACAGCTTCGGGAACACTGAAGCTTTCTTT. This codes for CAWSEDSFGNTEAFF.

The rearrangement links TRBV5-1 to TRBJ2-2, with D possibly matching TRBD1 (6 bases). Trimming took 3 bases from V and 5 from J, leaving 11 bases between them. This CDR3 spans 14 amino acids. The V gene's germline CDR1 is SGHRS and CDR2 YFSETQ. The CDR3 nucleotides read TGCGCCAGCAGCTACAGGGAACAGACCGGGGAGCTGTTTTTT. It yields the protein CASSYREQTGELFF.

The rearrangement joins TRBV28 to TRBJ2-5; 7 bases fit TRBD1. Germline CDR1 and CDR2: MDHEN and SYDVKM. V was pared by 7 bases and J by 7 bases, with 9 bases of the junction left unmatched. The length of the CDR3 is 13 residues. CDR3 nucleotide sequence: TGTGCCAGCAATAACCCGGGACAGCGGACCCAGTACTTC. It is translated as CASNNPGQRTQYF.

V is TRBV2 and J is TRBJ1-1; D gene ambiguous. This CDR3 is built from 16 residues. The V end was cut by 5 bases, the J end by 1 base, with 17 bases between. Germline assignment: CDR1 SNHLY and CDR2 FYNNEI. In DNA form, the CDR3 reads TGTGCCAGCAGTACGGGTAGAGCTGAGAGGAACACTGAAGCTTTCTTT. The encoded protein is CASSTGRAERNTEAFF.

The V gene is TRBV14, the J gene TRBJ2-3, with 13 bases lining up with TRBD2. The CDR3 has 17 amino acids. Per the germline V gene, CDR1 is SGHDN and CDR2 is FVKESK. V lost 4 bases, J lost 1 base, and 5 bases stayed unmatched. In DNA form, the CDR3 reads TGTGCCAGCAGCCGGACTAGCGGGAGAAAGGGCACAGATACGCAGTATTTT. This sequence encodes CASSRTSGRKGTDTQYF.